This TCR beta chain is drawn from a study of neurological immune-mediated disorders. CDR3 size: 17 residues. Germline values: CDR1 SGHVS, CDR2 FQNEAQ. V lost 1 base, J lost 0 bases, and 15 bases lay in between. In this sample, this clonotype turned up many times. The time point: technical triplicate 3. Synthesis of cDNA was performed by 5'RACE using 10-nucleotide random UMIs. A single record per CDR3 protein comes from TCRdb applying MiXCR to the 5' RACE reads. The table includes some 48,000 distinct CDR3 sequences, roughly 21% detected once. This rearrangement joins TRBV7-8 to TRBJ1-1, with D possibly TRBD1 on 5 matching bases. This TCR came from a man in his sixties with HTLV-1-associated myelopathy (HAM/TSP). Source material: PBMCs. CDR3 sequence: CASSLGMGRNMNTEAFF. Here the CDR3 DNA reads TGTGCCAGCAGCTTAGGTATGGGACGGAACATGAACACTGAAGCTTTCTTT.